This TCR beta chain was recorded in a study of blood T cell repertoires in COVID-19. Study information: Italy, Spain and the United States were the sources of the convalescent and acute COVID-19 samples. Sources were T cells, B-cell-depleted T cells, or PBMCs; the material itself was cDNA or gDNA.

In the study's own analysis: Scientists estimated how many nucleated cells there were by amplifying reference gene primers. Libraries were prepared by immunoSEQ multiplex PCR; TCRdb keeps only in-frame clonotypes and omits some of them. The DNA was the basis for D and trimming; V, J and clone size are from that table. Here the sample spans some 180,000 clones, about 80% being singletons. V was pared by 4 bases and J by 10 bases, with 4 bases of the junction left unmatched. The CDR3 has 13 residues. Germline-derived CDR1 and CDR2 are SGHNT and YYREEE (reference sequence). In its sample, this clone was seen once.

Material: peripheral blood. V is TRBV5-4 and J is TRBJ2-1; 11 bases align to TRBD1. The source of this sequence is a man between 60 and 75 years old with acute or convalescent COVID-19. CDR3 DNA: TGTGCCAGCAGCCTGGACAGGGGGCAGGAGCAGTTCTTC. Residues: CASSLDRGQEQFF.